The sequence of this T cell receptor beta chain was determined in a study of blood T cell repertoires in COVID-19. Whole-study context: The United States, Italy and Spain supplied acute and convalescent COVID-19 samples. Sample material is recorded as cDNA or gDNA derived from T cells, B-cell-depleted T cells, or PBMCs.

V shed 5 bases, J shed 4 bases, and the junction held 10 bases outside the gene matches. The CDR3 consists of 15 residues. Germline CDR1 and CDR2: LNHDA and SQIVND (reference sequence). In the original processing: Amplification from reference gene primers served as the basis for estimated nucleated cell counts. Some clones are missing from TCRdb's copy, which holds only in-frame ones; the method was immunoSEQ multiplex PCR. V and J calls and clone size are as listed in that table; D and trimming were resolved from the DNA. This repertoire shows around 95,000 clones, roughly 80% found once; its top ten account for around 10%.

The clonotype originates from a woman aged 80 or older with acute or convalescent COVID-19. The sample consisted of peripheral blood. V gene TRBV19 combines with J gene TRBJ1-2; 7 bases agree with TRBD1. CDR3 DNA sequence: TGTGCCAGTAGTTCCGATCGCGGGACAGCCTATGGCTACACCTTC. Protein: CASSSDRGTAYGYTF.